This TCR beta chain appears in the sequencing data of a study of blood T cell repertoires in COVID-19. In the study overall: Acute and convalescent COVID-19 samples came from the United States, Italy and Spain. PBMCs, B-cell-depleted T cells, or T cells were the source of the cDNA or gDNA that made up the material.

TCRdb's table, derived via immunoSEQ multiplex PCR, lists solely in-frame clones and lacks some. Of roughly 120,000 clones listed, about 92% are singletons. CDR1 and CDR2 from the germline V gene are SNHLY and FYNNEI. The CDR3 loop spans 14 amino acids. Between the trimmed V and J ends, which lost 10 bases and 2 bases, there was a span of 17 bases. The receptor was derived from a man aged 45-65 years with active COVID-19. The source material was peripheral blood. The chain joins TRBV2 to TRBJ2-5; D perhaps matches TRBD2 (6 bases). The CDR3 DNA reads as TGTGCCACCACCCGAATGGGACTGCAAGAGACCCAGTACTTC. This translates into CATTRMGLQETQYF. The full variable domain, with the rest looked up from reference TRBV2 and TRBJ2-5, is EPEVTQTPSHQVTQMGQEVILRCVPISNHLYFYWYRQILGQKVEFLVSFYNNEISEKSEIFDDQFSVERPDGSNFTLKIRSTKLEDSAMYFCATTRMGLQETQYFGPGTRLLVL.